This T cell receptor beta chain originates from a study of blood T cell repertoires in COVID-19. Overall study: Whether acute or convalescent, the COVID-19 samples came from the United States, Italy and Spain.

Participants, about 18 to 90 years old, spanned approximately 26 US areas. Recovered participants had two consecutive negative NP/OP PCR tests, healthcare professional clearance, or symptom resolution. The CDR3 is 11 residues long. Per the germline V gene, CDR1 is LNHDA and CDR2 is SQIVND (reference sequence). V shed 3 bases and J shed 6 bases, with 5 bases lying between them. In the original workflow: How many nucleated cells were present was estimated from reference gene primer amplification. Libraries were prepared by immunoSEQ multiplex PCR; TCRdb keeps only in-frame clonotypes and omits some of them. D and trimming were read from the DNA, whereas the V and J calls and clone size are those reported in that table. The sample lists roughly 400,000 clones, around nine tenths seen once, with 1.5% to 2% in the top ten.

Material: PBMCs or T cells enriched from blood (not recorded which). The TCR sequence derives from a woman under 40 who had recovered from COVID-19. V usage is TRBV19 and J usage is TRBJ1-1, with unresolved D. The CDR3: CASSIFSEAFF. CDR3 nucleotide sequence: TGTGCCAGTAGTATTTTCTCTGAAGCTTTCTTT.